A selection of T cell receptor beta chains follows, all from one sample in a study of T cells in tumors after PD-1 blockade. Only in-frame clones appear in the TCRdb table, and some are missing; sequencing was by immunoSEQ multiplex PCR. The table shows about 20,000 clones, with roughly 73% occurring only once. The source was PBMCs, collected before anti-PD-1 treatment. Source of these receptors: a human donor with basal cell carcinoma. Each CDR3 is given without its conserved first and last residue.

v_call cdr3_aa
TRBV6-5 ASSTGDTEAF
TRBV9 ASSAFRTSGGEDTQY
TRBV19 ASSIAVAGEGELF
TRBV9 ASSVGQSYGYT
TRBV25-1 ASSPPGESVYGYT
TRBV12-3/TRBV12-4 ASSPLTPYEQY
TRBV11-1 ASSGYPGQTYEQY
TRBV6-5 ASSYGQPRIYGYT
TRBV30 AWTPQTLSGANVLT
TRBV30 AWRPDSGSVNEQF
TRBV7-2 ASSPQGISGNTIY
TRBV6-6 ASSQSAPDRGFSPLH
TRBV6-5 ASNSGGAGDTQY
TRBV12-3/TRBV12-4 ASSWDYHNEQF
TRBV12-3/TRBV12-4 ASSFPAHEKLF
TRBV2 PTSEGWAGVGSSYNEQF
TRBV2 ASCDGGARVGSSYNEQF
TRBV9 ASSLYSNTGELF
TRBV4-3 ASSHAGGARTDTQY
TRBV24-1 ATARDSLNEQF
TRBV30 AWSRGQGTLYGYT
TRBV5-1 ASSKTSGRVLQETQY
TRBV6-5 ASGAGNWGTDTQY
TRBV5-1 ASRSQPGYQETQY
TRBV18 ASSGSAEAF
TRBV7-2 ASSLRTGRAGPQH
TRBV18 ASSFSGPGNEKLF
TRBV7-2 ASSRSVGSTDTQY
TRBV7-2 ASSLAVAGSYNEQF
TRBV24-1 ATSDHTGTGFYEQY
TRBV5-6 ASSLGATLRTDTQY
TRBV6-2/TRBV6-3 ASSYYHDGGSGPQH
TRBV6-1 ASSDRTNSPLH